Included here is one T cell receptor (beta chain) sequence, with context. What antigen it recognizes has not been identified. No base qualities exist here, and no much larger clone lies one base off it. Collaborating institutions collected whole blood in K2EDTA tubes following their own protocols. For TCRbeta analysis, collaborator samples were shipped as frozen whole blood, as isolated PBMCs, or as DNA extracted from either sample type. V was cut back by 6 bases and J by 2 bases, leaving a gap of 10 bases between them. The CDR3 measures 13 amino acids from cysteine to phenylalanine. Only the CDR3 DNA is retained, 39 bases long and in frame from the first base. The germline V gene yields MNHEY for CDR1 and SVGAGI for CDR2. These data belong to a study of blood T cell repertoires in COVID-19 (TCRdb year 2020). Turning to the overall study: Samples from collaborators originated in the United States, Italy and Spain and spanned both the acute and convalescent phases of COVID-19. The material from the prospective study consisted of cDNA or gDNA derived from T cells, B-cell-depleted T cells, or PBMCs. Deeply sampled blood TCRbeta repertoires from subjects exposed to, actively infected with, or recovered from COVID-19 were included in the dataset. The repertoires were released in a freely available public database intended as a resource for research on the immune response to SARS-CoV-2. Samples came from the ongoing ImmuneRACE study (first 160 participants) plus 1,254 subjects from 6 global collaborators. The sample metadata nearly always contained a de-identified subject ID, COVID-19 status, age in years and sex. Where HLA class I and class II types were available, the types were taken from metadata supplied by the sample provider, not from assay-based typing.

Broad study findings and their caveats: The amount of clinical and demographic metadata varied by source and participant and was provided uncurated.

The immunoSEQ Assay, a bias-controlled multiplex PCR, was used to amplify TCRbeta CDR3 regions from genomic DNA. The paper's data handling went like this. The number of nucleated cells in each sample was estimated by amplification of reference gene primers within the assay. Sequence reads were collapsed and filtered to measure the absolute abundance of every unique TCRbeta CDR3 rearrangement. For each sample, productive Simpson clonality was calculated as the square root of Simpson's diversity index across productive rearrangements. What TCRdb holds here is the immuneACCESS table cut down to in-frame rearrangements. Part of the clones is not present; checked against another copy, under half of the missing clones reflect an unresolved V gene, and the others are unexplained. The V and J calls and clone size are taken from that table; D and trimming were inferred from the DNA. For this sample there are 140,000 to 150,000 clones; about 79% appear just once. The top ten clonotypes cover about 9.4% of the sample.

This TCR derives from a man in his fifties or sixties with active or convalescent COVID-19. The source material was peripheral blood. The chain links TRBV6-5 with TRBJ2-5, and perhaps TRBD2 as D gene, on 7 matching bases. The nucleotide sequence is given as TGTGCCAGCAGAAGGGGGGGGCAAGAGACCCAGTACTTC. Its product reads: CASRRGGQETQYF.